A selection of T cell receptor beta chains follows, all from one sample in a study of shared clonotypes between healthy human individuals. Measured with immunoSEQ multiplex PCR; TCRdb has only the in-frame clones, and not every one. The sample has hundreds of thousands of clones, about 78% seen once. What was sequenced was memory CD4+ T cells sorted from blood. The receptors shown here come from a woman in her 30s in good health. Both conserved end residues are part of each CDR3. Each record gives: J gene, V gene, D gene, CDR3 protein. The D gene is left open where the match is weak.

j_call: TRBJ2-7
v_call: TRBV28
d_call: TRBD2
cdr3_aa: CASSLYGTTYEQYF

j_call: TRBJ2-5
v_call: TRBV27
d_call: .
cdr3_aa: CASRPTFQETQYF

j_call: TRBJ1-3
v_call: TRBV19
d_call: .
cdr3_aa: CASSPAISGNTIYF

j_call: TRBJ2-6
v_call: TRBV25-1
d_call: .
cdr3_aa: CASSESAPSSGANVLTF

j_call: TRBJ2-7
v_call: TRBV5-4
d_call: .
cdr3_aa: CASSYLQGHEQYF

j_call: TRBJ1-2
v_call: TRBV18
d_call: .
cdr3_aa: CASSPGGDYGYTF

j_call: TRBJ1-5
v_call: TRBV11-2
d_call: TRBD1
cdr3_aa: CASSSGTGYNQPQHF

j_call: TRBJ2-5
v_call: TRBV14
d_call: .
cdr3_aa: CASSQAQVYRGETQYF

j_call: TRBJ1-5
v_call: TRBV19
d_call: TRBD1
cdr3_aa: CATRDRGLWNQPQHF

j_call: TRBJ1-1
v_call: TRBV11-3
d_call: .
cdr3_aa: CASSLGPGTEAFF

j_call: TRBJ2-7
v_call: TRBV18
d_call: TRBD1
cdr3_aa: CASSLGTGNSYEQYF

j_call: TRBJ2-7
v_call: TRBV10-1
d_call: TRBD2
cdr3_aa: CASSALSGREPYEQYF

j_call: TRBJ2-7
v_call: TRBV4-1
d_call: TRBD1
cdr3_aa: CASSQPDRAYEQYF

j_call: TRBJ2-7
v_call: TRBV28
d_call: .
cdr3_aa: CASSRPWGSNYEQYF

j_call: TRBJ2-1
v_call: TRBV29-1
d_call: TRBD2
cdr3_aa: CSVRKLAGGMSYNEQFF

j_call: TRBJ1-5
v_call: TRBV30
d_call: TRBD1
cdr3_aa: CAWDTGGNQPQHF

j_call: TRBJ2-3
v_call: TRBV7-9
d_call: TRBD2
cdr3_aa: CASSKKGTITDTQYF

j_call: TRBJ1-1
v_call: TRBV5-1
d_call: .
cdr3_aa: CASSDRLNTEAFF

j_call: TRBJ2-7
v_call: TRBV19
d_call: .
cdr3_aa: CASSMEPGYPIEQYF

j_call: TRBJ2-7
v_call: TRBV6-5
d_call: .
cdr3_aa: CASKGDPTYEQYF

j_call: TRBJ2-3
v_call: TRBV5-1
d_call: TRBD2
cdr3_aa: CASSLLGGEQYF

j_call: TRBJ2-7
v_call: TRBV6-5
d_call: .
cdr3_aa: CASSYHTNEQYF

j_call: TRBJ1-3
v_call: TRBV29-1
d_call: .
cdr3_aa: CSVETGNTIYF

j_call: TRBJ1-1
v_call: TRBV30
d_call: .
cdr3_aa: CAWSVRQGGFLSNTEAFF

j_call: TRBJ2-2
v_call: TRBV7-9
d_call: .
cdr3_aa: CASSLLRGPNTGELFF

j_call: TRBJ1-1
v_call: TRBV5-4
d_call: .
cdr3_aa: CASSLGGANTEAFF

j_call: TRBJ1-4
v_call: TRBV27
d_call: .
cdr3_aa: CASSQRSDNEKLFF

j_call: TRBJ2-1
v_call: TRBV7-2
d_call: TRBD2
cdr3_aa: CASSSYLAGGRNEQFF

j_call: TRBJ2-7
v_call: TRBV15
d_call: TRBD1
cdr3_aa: CATSRRTGPSYEQYF

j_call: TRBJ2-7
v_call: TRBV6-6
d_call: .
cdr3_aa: CASSYSAGSSYEQYF

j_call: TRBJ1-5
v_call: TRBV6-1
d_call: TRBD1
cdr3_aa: CASSWDRDSNQPQHF

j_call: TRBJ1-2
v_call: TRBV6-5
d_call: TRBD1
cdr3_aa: CASRTPDRGLGGYTF